These 18 T cell receptor beta chains were all obtained from the same sample, sequenced in a study of blood T cell repertoires in COVID-19. Method: immunoSEQ multiplex PCR; TCRdb's copy keeps in-frame clones and lacks some. The sample contains around 77,000 clones, 85% to 95% of which appear only once. The sequencing input was peripheral blood. These receptors were collected from an older woman with active COVID-19.

This rearrangement joins TRBV7-9 to TRBJ1-1, with 7 bases that match TRBD1. The J segment lost 7 bases and the V segment lost 11 bases, leaving 16 bases of the junction unmatched. CDR3 size: 14 residues. The germline V gene has CDR1 SEHNR and CDR2 FQNEAQ (reference sequence). For the CDR3, the DNA is TGTGCCGCAAGGAGGATAGGGGGCGCGGGTGAAGCTTTCTTT. The encoded protein is CAARRIGGAGEAFF.

This chain joins TRBV19 and TRBJ2-5, with 13 bases identical to TRBD2. V dropped 5 bases and J dropped 4; count of bases not matched to a gene: 4. The CDR3 consists of 15 residues. Germline V gene data show CDR1 as LNHDA and CDR2 as SQIVND (reference sequence). CDR3 residues: CASSGTSGTGETQYF. In nucleotides, the CDR3 is TGTGCCAGTAGTGGGACTAGCGGGACGGGAGAGACCCAGTACTTC.

The J gene is TRBJ2-7, the V gene TRBV6-2 or TRBV6-3; D may be TRBD2 (6 bases). Trimming removed 4 bases at V and 6 bases at J, with 13 bases between. The CDR3 contains 13 residues. Germline loops: CDR1 MNHEY, CDR2 SVGEGT. The CDR3 DNA is TGTGCCAGCAGTTTCCGGCGGGATCGCGAGCAGTACTTC. The encoded protein is CASSFRRDREQYF.

The chain uses TRBV28 and TRBJ2-5, with D possibly being TRBD2 (5 bases). CDR3 length equals 14 residues. V was shortened by 5 bases and J by 5 bases, with 15 bases between the two germline ends. Germline CDR1 MDHEN, CDR2 SYDVKM. CDR3 in amino acids: CASSKTRMGETQYF. DNA of the CDR3: TGTGCCAGCAGTAAAACTAGGATGGGCGAGACCCAGTACTTC.

The rearrangement joins TRBV19 to TRBJ1-5; 10 positions match TRBD1. Germline loops: CDR1 LNHDA, CDR2 SQIVND (reference sequence). The CDR3 runs to 14 residues. The V segment lost 5 bases and the J segment 6 bases; nucleotides outside the gene matches: 4. DNA of the CDR3: TGTGCCAGTAGTCCGCGGACAGGGGGTCAGCCCCAGCATTTT. Amino acids: CASSPRTGGQPQHF.

This rearrangement joins TRBV20-1 to TRBJ2-5; D might be TRBD2 (6 bases). The CDR3 totals 14 residues. Germline assignment: CDR1 DFQATT and CDR2 SNEGSKA (reference sequence). The V end lost 3 bases, the J end lost 5 bases, and 16 bases lay between the germline ends. The CDR3 here is CSASLRSRGETQYF. The CDR3 coding sequence is TGCAGTGCTAGTCTCAGATCCCGGGGGGAGACCCAGTACTTC.

This chain connects TRBV6-5 to TRBJ2-7, with 10 bases identical to TRBD2. Trimming cost V 5 bases and J 1 base; bases outside gene matches: 5. Germline V gene data show CDR1 as MNHEY and CDR2 as SVGAGI. This CDR3 comprises 15 residues. The CDR3, as DNA: TGTGCCAGCAGTCCTCCGGGACTAGCGTCCTACGAGCAGTACTTC. It yields the protein CASSPPGLASYEQYF.

This clone was seen once. The V and J genes are TRBV24-1 and TRBJ2-1; TRBD2 matches at 10 bases. V dropped 7 bases and J dropped 4; count of bases not matched to a gene: 6. The CDR3 length is 15 residues. Germline V gene sequence: CDR1 KGHDR, CDR2 SFDVKD. The chain's CDR3 is CATSPLAGRYNEQFF. The CDR3 bases are TGTGCCACCAGCCCACTAGCGGGAAGATACAATGAGCAGTTCTTC.

This chain joins TRBV12-3 or TRBV12-4 and TRBJ2-7, with D unresolved. V shed 6 bases and J shed 7 bases, with 13 bases lying between them. The CDR3 extends over 12 amino acids. The DNA of the CDR3 is TGTGCCAGCAGCCCGGCGGCGATTGAGCAGTACTTC. Encoded protein: CASSPAAIEQYF.

This clone was recorded a few times. The gene calls are TRBV27 and TRBJ2-7, with 7 nucleotides matching TRBD1. Germline V gene data show CDR1 as MNHEY and CDR2 as SMNVEV (reference sequence). J lost 2 bases, V lost 2 bases, and 0 bases had no gene match. The CDR3 totals 13 residues. The CDR3 reads CASSLQGAYEQYF. The CDR3 DNA sequence: TGTGCCAGCAGTTTACAGGGGGCCTACGAGCAGTACTTC.

The genes are TRBV28 and TRBJ1-4; no clear D gene. V lost 3 bases and J 0 bases, leaving 11 bases between the germline ends. CDR1 and CDR2 from the germline V gene are MDHEN and SYDVKM. The CDR3 runs to 16 residues. In DNA, the CDR3 is TGTGCCAGCAGTTTCGACGGAGCCGCAACTAATGAAAAACTGTTTTTT. Protein product: CASSFDGAATNEKLFF.

V gene TRBV19 combines with J gene TRBJ2-7, with D possibly TRBD2 on 6 matching bases. This CDR3 comprises 15 residues. Trimming pared 5 bases from V and 4 bases from J, leaving 18 bases between. Germline loops: CDR1 LNHDA, CDR2 SQIVND (reference sequence). CDR3 protein: CASSRGAARGYEQYF. The CDR3 nucleotides read TGTGCCAGTAGTCGCGGAGCCGCCCGGGGGTACGAGCAGTACTTC. The full variable domain, completed using reference TRBV19 and TRBJ2-7, is DGGITQSPKYLFRKEGQNVTLSCEQNLNHDAMYWYRQDPGQGLRLIYYSQIVNDFQKGDIAEGYSVSREKKESFPLTVTSAQKNPTAFYLCASSRGAARGYEQYFGPGTRLTVT.

The rearrangement uses TRBV3-1 (or the pseudogene TRBV3-2) and TRBJ2-1, with 11 bases identical to TRBD2. Germline V gene lookup returns CDR1 LGHDT and CDR2 YNNKEL (reference sequence). V was pared by 2 bases and J by 1 base, with 4 bases of the junction left unmatched. There are 17 residues in the CDR3. The CDR3 region has the DNA TGTGCCAGCAGCCAATGGTTAGCGGGAGGGTCCTACAATGAGCAGTTCTTC. Residues: CASSQWLAGGSYNEQFF.

This clone was seen a handful of times. The chain carries TRBV4-2 and TRBJ2-2, with D unresolved. CDR1 is LGHNA and CDR2 is YNFKEQ in the germline V gene. The CDR3 length is 13 residues. V dropped 0 bases and J dropped 8 bases, with 7 bases sitting between them. As DNA, the CDR3 is TGTGCCAGCAGCCAAGAGAGGTTAGGGGAGCTGTTTTTT. Translated: CASSQERLGELFF.

The V call is TRBV28, the J call TRBJ2-1; TRBD2 matches at 10 bases. Germline CDR1 reads MDHEN; CDR2 reads SYDVKM. The CDR3 length is 18 residues. Trimming removed 5 bases from V and 6 bases from J; junction bases left unmatched: 16. The chain's CDR3 is CASSPAGGPFTSPNEQFF. The CDR3 nucleotides read TGTGCCAGCAGTCCAGCGGGAGGGCCCTTCACTTCCCCCAATGAGCAGTTCTTC.

This chain connects TRBV28 to TRBJ2-1, with D possibly TRBD1 on 6 matching bases. In germline, CDR1 is MDHEN, CDR2 SYDVKM. V lost 5 bases to trimming and J lost 0 bases, with 11 bases between them. The CDR3 runs 15 residues. The CDR3 DNA sequence: TGTGCCAGCAGTCGCGCCAGGGGCTCCTACAATGAGCAGTTCTTC. Translated: CASSRARGSYNEQFF.

J is TRBJ2-3 and V is TRBV30; D possibly corresponds to TRBD1 (5 bases). The germline V gene encodes CDR1 GTSNPN and CDR2 SVGIG (reference sequence). The CDR3 is made up of 15 amino acids. Trimming took 0 bases from V and 6 from J, leaving 16 bases between them. As DNA, the CDR3 is TGTGCCTGGAGTGTAGGGGTAGCTGGGGCCGATACGCAGTATTTT. It yields the protein CAWSVGVAGADTQYF.

The gene calls are TRBV3-1 (or the pseudogene TRBV3-2) and TRBJ2-3; D is perhaps TRBD2 (7 bases). The CDR3 is made up of 15 amino acids. Germline assignment: CDR1 LGHDT and CDR2 YNNKEL (reference sequence). The germline V and J ends were trimmed by 6 bases and 2 bases, with 15 bases remaining between them. This chain's CDR3 is CASSPRGRATDTQYF. The CDR3 DNA reads as TGTGCCAGCAGTCCGAGGGGGAGGGCCACAGATACGCAGTATTTT.